This TCR beta chain originates from a study of cytomegalovirus exposure and HLA in healthy donors. Study-wide context: Out of 150 million to 200 million T cells, an earlier analysis found more than 95 million unique TCR beta sequences in total. Study observations and caveats: Testing in vitro showed a few CMV-associated chains specific for CMV antigens. What a later analysis reportedly showed was that an Asian-associated ancestry cluster had fewer N-insertions than the 666-donor mean. A missense DCLRE1C variant was associated with V- and J-gene trimming of TCR beta chains in a later analysis, and an independent cohort replicated the association.

About this clone itself: Its target is unknown.

PCR primers comprised 60 Vbeta and 13 Jbeta primers. Method: immunoSEQ multiplex PCR; TCRdb's copy keeps in-frame clones and lacks some. The table lists around 120,000 clones, around 78% of them singletons. Germline CDR1 is MDHEN and CDR2 is SYDVKM. CDR3 length: 14 residues. Trimming cost V 10 bases and J 5 bases, with 20 bases left between them. What was sequenced was PBMCs. The sequence derives from a middle-aged woman in good health and CMV-seronegative. The rearrangement uses TRBV28 and TRBJ1-2; D possibly corresponds to TRBD1 (5 bases). The CDR3 DNA sequence: TGTGCCACCGGCCGGGACGCGGGGAGGTATGGCTACACCTTC. It specifies CATGRDAGRYGYTF.